The 23 T cell receptor beta chains given below trace back to one sample, sequenced in a study of blood T cell repertoires in COVID-19. Sequenced by immunoSEQ multiplex PCR; TCRdb stores in-frame clones only, minus some. The data show about 190,000 clones, more than 70% seen once. The specimen sequenced was peripheral blood. Receptors were obtained from a woman aged 80 or over with active or convalescent COVID-19.

Only a few counts were recorded for this clone. This chain joins TRBV27 and TRBJ1-1; TRBD1 might be the D (5 bases). CDR1 and CDR2 (germline): MNHEY, SMNVEV (reference sequence). This CDR3 region has 16 residues. V dropped 1 base and J dropped 3 bases, with 15 bases sitting between them. The CDR3 bases are TGTGCCAGCAGTTTATTTTCCGGTGGGGGGGACACTGAAGCTTTCTTT. Protein: CASSLFSGGGDTEAFF.

This clone was counted ten times or more. The gene calls are TRBV7-9 and TRBJ2-7, with 8 bases matching TRBD2. In germline, CDR1 is SEHNR, CDR2 FQNEAQ (reference sequence). Unmatched junction bases numbered 7, after V lost 5 bases and J lost 4 bases. The CDR3 is 14 amino acids. The CDR3 DNA follows: TGTGCCAGCAGCCCACCCGGGGGGGGGTACGAGCAGTACTTC. Protein sequence: CASSPPGGGYEQYF.

This chain joins TRBV11-2 and TRBJ2-3, with 14 bases lining up with TRBD2. This CDR3 region has 16 residues. V was clipped by 1 base and J by 3 bases; unmatched bases: 0. The germline gives CDR1 SGHAT, CDR2 FQNNGV. The CDR3 protein is CASSLGLAGGTDTQYF. Written as DNA, the CDR3 is TGTGCCAGCAGCTTAGGACTAGCGGGGGGGACAGATACGCAGTATTTT.

The chain carries TRBV6-5 and TRBJ2-3; 10 positions match TRBD2. The J segment lost 5 bases and the V segment lost 6 bases, leaving 5 bases of the junction unmatched. The germline CDR1 and CDR2 sequences are MNHEY and SVGAGI. There are 14 residues in the CDR3. The CDR3 here is CASRAAGGLDTQYF. The CDR3 region has the DNA TGTGCCAGCAGAGCAGCGGGGGGGTTAGATACGCAGTATTTT.

The chain combines TRBV5-5 with TRBJ2-5, with D maybe TRBD2 (6 bases). CDR1 SGHKS and CDR2 YYEKEE come from the germline V gene (reference sequence). V was clipped by 2 bases and J by 3 bases, with 11 bases between them. The CDR3 covers 14 residues. The CDR3 DNA reads as TGTGCCAGCAGCTTCGGGGGAACTAAAGAGACCCAGTACTTC. The encoded protein is CASSFGGTKETQYF.

V usage is TRBV5-1 and J usage is TRBJ2-2, with a possible D match to TRBD1 (6 bases). The CDR3 runs 14 residues. Germline CDR1 reads SGHRS; CDR2 reads YFSETQ. The V end was cut by 4 bases, the J end by 3 bases, with 10 bases between. The CDR3 region is CASSLWTDTGELFF. DNA of the CDR3: TGCGCCAGCAGCCTATGGACAGACACCGGGGAGCTGTTTTTT. The variable domain in full, with the rest retrieved from reference TRBV5-1 and TRBJ2-2, is KAGVTQTPRYLIKTRGQQVTLSCSPISGHRSVSWYQQTPGQGLQFLFEYFSETQRNKGNFPGRFSGRQFSNSRSEMNVSTLELGDSALYLCASSLWTDTGELFFGEGSRLTVL.

The rearrangement uses TRBV2 and TRBJ1-2; D not resolved. The V gene lost 2 bases and the J gene lost 6 bases, with 16 bases spanning the gap. The germline CDR1 and CDR2 sequences are SNHLY and FYNNEI. The CDR3 sequence is 15 residues long. CDR3 nucleotide sequence: TGTGCCAGCAGTGAAACGGGTTTTGGTACACATGGCTACACCTTC. This sequence encodes CASSETGFGTHGYTF.

The chain combines TRBV10-3 with TRBJ1-2; D gene unclear. The germline CDR1 and CDR2 sequences are ENHRY and SYGVKD. Trimming left V 2 bases short and J 4 bases short, with 8 bases between. The CDR3 totals 13 residues. As DNA, the CDR3 is TGTGCCATCAGTGAGGCCACCAGCTATGGCTACACCTTC. This sequence encodes CAISEATSYGYTF.

The chain uses TRBV5-8 and TRBJ1-3, with a weak D call TRBD1 (5 bases). The CDR3 sequence is 17 residues long. The V gene lost 2 bases and the J gene lost 0 bases, with 15 bases spanning the gap. CDR1 and CDR2 from the germline V gene are SGHTS and YDEGEE. CDR3 nucleotide sequence: TGTGCCAGCAGCTTAACAACAGGCGCGAGCTCTGGAAACACCATATATTTT. Translation gives CASSLTTGASSGNTIYF.

This chain uses TRBV29-1 with TRBJ2-7, with 8 bases lining up with TRBD2. The CDR3 has 11 residues. Trimming took 4 bases from V and 4 from J; bases not matched to a gene: 0. Per germline, CDR1 SQVTM and CDR2 ANQGSEA. CDR3 nucleotide sequence: TGCAGCGTTGCTAGCGGGTACGAGCAGTACTTC. This encodes CSVASGYEQYF.

The chain has TRBV10-3 and TRBJ2-7; D perhaps matches TRBD2 (6 bases). Germline assignment: CDR1 ENHRY and CDR2 SYGVKD. The V end lost 2 bases, the J end lost 0 bases, and 8 bases lay between the germline ends. The CDR3 sequence is 14 residues long. This CDR3 is CAISEGGFSYEQYF. The CDR3 region has the DNA TGTGCCATCAGTGAGGGAGGGTTCTCCTACGAGCAGTACTTC.

The CDR3 region is CASSEGTVIYGYTF. The CDR3 nucleotides are TGTGCCAGCAGTGAGGGGACAGTCATCTATGGCTACACCTTC. The V call is TRBV2, the J call TRBJ1-2; TRBD1 matches at 7 bases. Unmatched junction bases numbered 5, after V lost 3 bases and J lost 4 bases. The germline V gene has CDR1 SNHLY and CDR2 FYNNEI. The CDR3 runs to 14 residues.

The chain carries TRBV19 and TRBJ2-5; D not certain. CDR3 length: 14 amino acids. Trimming shortened V by 6 bases and J by 4 bases, and 15 bases separated the two germline ends. The germline V gene encodes CDR1 LNHDA and CDR2 SQIVND (reference sequence). CDR3 sequence: CASSTQFTPETQYF. As DNA, the CDR3 is TGTGCCAGTAGCACCCAGTTTACGCCAGAGACCCAGTACTTC. The full variable domain, rest sourced from reference TRBV19 and TRBJ2-5, is DGGITQSPKYLFRKEGQNVTLSCEQNLNHDAMYWYRQDPGQGLRLIYYSQIVNDFQKGDIAEGYSVSREKKESFPLTVTSAQKNPTAFYLCASSTQFTPETQYFGPGTRLLVL.

This clone showed up just once. The chain combines TRBV10-3 with TRBJ2-2; D is uncertain. Deletions cut 6 bases from V and 0 bases from J, with 8 bases between. The CDR3 consists of 14 residues. Germline values: CDR1 ENHRY, CDR2 SYGVKD. The CDR3 region is CAIRWQTNTGELFF. The CDR3, as DNA: TGTGCCATCAGGTGGCAGACGAACACCGGGGAGCTGTTTTTT.

This chain joins TRBV6-2 or TRBV6-3 and TRBJ1-6, with D tentatively TRBD1 (6 bases). This CDR3 is 16 amino acids long. V lost 4 bases and J lost 6, with 16 bases in between. CDR1 is MNHEY and CDR2 is SVGEGT in the germline V gene. CDR3 nucleotides: TGTGCCAGCAGTTTGGACAGCGTCCCTTTTAATTCACCCCTCCACTTT. It is translated as CASSLDSVPFNSPLHF.

The chain is built from TRBV27 and TRBJ1-1, with D unclear. V was clipped by 3 bases and J by 0 bases, with 5 bases between them. Germline values: CDR1 MNHEY, CDR2 SMNVEV (reference sequence). The CDR3 contains 13 residues. In nucleotides, the CDR3 is TGTGCCAGCAGTTTCATTTTGAACACTGAAGCTTTCTTT. Its translation is CASSFILNTEAFF.

This clone was counted once. The chain has TRBV12-3 or TRBV12-4 and TRBJ1-1, with D possibly TRBD1 on 5 matching bases. The CDR3 is made up of 12 amino acids. V lost 5 bases and J lost 4, with 8 bases in between. The chain's CDR3 is CASSPQGTEAFF. CDR3 nucleotide sequence: TGTGCCAGCAGTCCCCAGGGCACTGAAGCTTTCTTT.

The chain recombines TRBV4-1 with TRBJ1-6; no clear D. Germline CDR1 reads MGHRA; CDR2 reads YSYEKL. The CDR3 runs to 15 residues. Trimming cost V 3 bases and J 4 bases, with 10 bases left between them. In nucleotides, the CDR3 is TGCGCCAGCAGCCAGACCGACACTTATAATTCACCCCTCCACTTT. This gives the protein CASSQTDTYNSPLHF.

V gene TRBV4-1 combines with J gene TRBJ2-1; 9 bases match TRBD1. The germline V gene has CDR1 MGHRA and CDR2 YSYEKL. The CDR3 loop spans 14 amino acids. Germline trimming cut 4 bases from V and 3 bases from J; bases unmatched to any gene: 1. This chain's CDR3 is CASSPGQGYNEQFF. The CDR3 DNA follows: TGCGCCAGCAGCCCGGGACAGGGCTACAATGAGCAGTTCTTC.

The rearrangement joins TRBV6-5 to TRBJ2-5; 9 bases fit TRBD2. Germline CDR1 and CDR2: MNHEY and SVGAGI. The CDR3 contains 15 residues. Trimming removed 0 bases from V and 5 bases from J; junction bases left unmatched: 4. The CDR3 reads CASSYSAGGPETQYF. The CDR3, as DNA: TGTGCCAGCAGTTACTCGGCGGGGGGGCCGGAGACCCAGTACTTC.

The chain employs TRBV10-2 and TRBJ1-4; 10 bases match TRBD1. Trimming at V came to 6 bases and at J to 7 bases, leaving 2 bases not matched to a gene. The CDR3 sequence is 13 residues long. The germline V gene encodes CDR1 WSHSY and CDR2 SAAADI. CDR3 protein: CASSRDRGEKLFF. Here the CDR3 DNA reads TGCGCCAGCAGCCGGGACAGGGGTGAAAAACTGTTTTTT.

The chain carries TRBV29-1 and TRBJ1-2; 7 bases align to TRBD1. V lost 5 bases, J lost 4 bases, and 4 bases stayed unmatched. There are 12 residues in the CDR3. Per the germline V gene, CDR1 is SQVTM and CDR2 is ANQGSEA. The CDR3 region has the DNA TGCAGCGTTCGACAGGGACCCTATGGCTACACCTTC. Translated: CSVRQGPYGYTF.

A few counts support this clone. The chain carries TRBV3-1 (or the pseudogene TRBV3-2) and TRBJ2-7; 10 bases are a match to TRBD2. Trimming cost V 1 base and J 2 bases; bases outside gene matches: 8. The CDR3 consists of 17 residues. CDR1 and CDR2 from the germline V gene are LGHDT and YNNKEL (reference sequence). CDR3 in DNA: TGTGCCAGCAGCCAAGGGCTAGCGGGGGCTACGACCTACGAGCAGTACTTC. Its protein is CASSQGLAGATTYEQYF.